This T cell receptor (beta chain) emerged from a study of blood T cells in healthy people across ages. As for the study in general: Through template switching, about one barcoded beta molecule was captured per two T cells, as measured in model experiments.

Findings and caveats of the study: Relative to aged donors, long-lived donors carried more naive CD4+ cells and displayed higher diversity. Across samples, TCR beta diversity tracked strongly with naive T cell percentage.

Extracted total RNA amounted to at least 5.5 micrograms for each sample. Together with a sample-barcoded 5' primer, a J-beta primer mix was included in a second PCR lasting about 6 to 11 cycles. Each CDR3 protein gets one entry after TCRdb re-called the 5' RACE reads with MiXCR. The sample lists about 900,000 distinct CDR3 sequences, about 59% occurring once. Germline-derived CDR1 and CDR2 are SGHDN and FVKESK. V gave up 0 bases and J gave up 5 bases, with 10 bases separating them. The CDR3 has 14 amino acids. Points on this clonotype: Its antigen is unidentified.

The chain carries TRBV14 and TRBJ1-2, with TRBD1 as a possible D gene (5 bases). The receptor comes from a man younger than 45 in good health. The sequencing sample was made of blood. The CDR3 sequence is CASSQDNRRYGYTF. In DNA form, the CDR3 reads TGTGCCAGCAGCCAAGACAACAGGAGATATGGCTACACCTTC.